These T cell receptor beta chains were read from a single sample in a study of blood T cells in healthy people across ages. One entry per CDR3 protein, called by TCRdb with MiXCR from the 5' RACE reads. The sample includes more than 650,000 distinct CDR3 sequences, 20% to 25% of them seen just once. Sequencing was done on a sample of blood. Source of these receptors: a man in his 70s in good health. Each CDR3 is given with its conserved first and last residue. D genes are given only for firm matches. Expanded clones are given a class, and other clones once, few, many or no size at all.

d_call: NA
j_call: TRBJ1-1
clone_size: once
v_call: TRBV14
cdr3_nt: TGTGCCAGCAGCCCCTTTCTGGGGGCAAGGAACACTGAAGCTTTCTTT
cdr3_aa: CASSPFLGARNTEAFF

d_call: NA
j_call: TRBJ1-1
clone_size: NA
v_call: TRBV28
cdr3_nt: TGTGCCAGCAGATCTGGACCTGGGGCCACTGAAGCTTTCTTT
cdr3_aa: CASRSGPGATEAFF

d_call: TRBD2
j_call: TRBJ2-3
clone_size: NA
v_call: TRBV12-3/TRBV12-4
cdr3_nt: TGTGCCAGTCAGCGGGGGGGCACAGATACGCAGTATTTT
cdr3_aa: CASQRGGTDTQYF

d_call: TRBD1
j_call: TRBJ1-2
clone_size: few
v_call: TRBV6-5
cdr3_nt: TGTGCCAGCACCCAAAGGACAGGGGTAGATGGCTACACCTTC
cdr3_aa: CASTQRTGVDGYTF

d_call: NA
j_call: TRBJ1-1
clone_size: NA
v_call: TRBV20-1
cdr3_nt: TGCAGTGCTCCCGTCTCGATCAGAACTGAAGCTTTCTTT
cdr3_aa: CSAPVSIRTEAFF

d_call: NA
j_call: TRBJ1-3
clone_size: NA
v_call: TRBV11-2
cdr3_nt: TGTGCCAGCACTTTGGGAAGGGAGAGGACTGGAAACACCATATATTTT
cdr3_aa: CASTLGRERTGNTIYF

d_call: TRBD2
j_call: TRBJ2-4
clone_size: NA
v_call: TRBV28
cdr3_nt: TGTGCCAGCAGTTCTTTACGCGGGAGAACATCCAAAAACATTCAGTACTTC
cdr3_aa: CASSSLRGRTSKNIQYF

d_call: NA
j_call: TRBJ1-1
clone_size: NA
v_call: TRBV20-1
cdr3_nt: TGCAGTGCTAGGGACCCGGGACATGGATTGCAGGAAGCTTTCTTT
cdr3_aa: CSARDPGHGLQEAFF

d_call: NA
j_call: TRBJ1-3
clone_size: NA
v_call: TRBV12-3/TRBV12-4
cdr3_nt: TGTGCCAGCAGTACTCTACGGGGAAGCTCTGGAAACACCATATATTTT
cdr3_aa: CASSTLRGSSGNTIYF

d_call: NA
j_call: TRBJ1-5
clone_size: NA
v_call: TRBV7-9
cdr3_nt: TGTGCCAGCAGCTTTGAAGGGACCAATCAGCCCCAGCATTTT
cdr3_aa: CASSFEGTNQPQHF

d_call: NA
j_call: TRBJ2-3
clone_size: few
v_call: TRBV6-5
cdr3_nt: TGTGCCAGCAGTTACGACTACACAGATACGCAGTATTTT
cdr3_aa: CASSYDYTDTQYF

d_call: NA
j_call: TRBJ1-6
clone_size: NA
v_call: TRBV7-2
cdr3_nt: TGTGCCAGCAGCAGGGGGGCCAGGACACCTCGATATAATTCACCCCTCCACTTT
cdr3_aa: CASSRGARTPRYNSPLHF

d_call: TRBD1
j_call: TRBJ2-5
clone_size: NA
v_call: TRBV6-5
cdr3_nt: TGTGCCAGCAGACCTACCGGGACAGGTGATTTGGGGACCCAGTACTTC
cdr3_aa: CASRPTGTGDLGTQYF

d_call: TRBD1
j_call: TRBJ2-3
clone_size: NA
v_call: TRBV12-3/TRBV12-4
cdr3_nt: TGTGCCAGCAGTCCTACCACAGGGGTACTGGGCACAGATACGCAGTATTTT
cdr3_aa: CASSPTTGVLGTDTQYF

d_call: TRBD1
j_call: TRBJ2-3
clone_size: NA
v_call: TRBV12-3/TRBV12-4
cdr3_nt: TGTGCCAGCACGCGGGCCAGGACAGGGTGGAGCACAGATACGCAGTATTTT
cdr3_aa: CASTRARTGWSTDTQYF

d_call: TRBD1
j_call: TRBJ2-4
clone_size: few
v_call: TRBV5-1
cdr3_nt: TGCGCCAGCAGCTGGGACAGCTCTCAAAACATTCAGTACTTC
cdr3_aa: CASSWDSSQNIQYF

d_call: NA
j_call: TRBJ2-1
clone_size: NA
v_call: TRBV6-5
cdr3_nt: TGTGCCAGCAGTCTGTCCAGGGCCCCCTACAATGAGCAGTTCTTC
cdr3_aa: CASSLSRAPYNEQFF